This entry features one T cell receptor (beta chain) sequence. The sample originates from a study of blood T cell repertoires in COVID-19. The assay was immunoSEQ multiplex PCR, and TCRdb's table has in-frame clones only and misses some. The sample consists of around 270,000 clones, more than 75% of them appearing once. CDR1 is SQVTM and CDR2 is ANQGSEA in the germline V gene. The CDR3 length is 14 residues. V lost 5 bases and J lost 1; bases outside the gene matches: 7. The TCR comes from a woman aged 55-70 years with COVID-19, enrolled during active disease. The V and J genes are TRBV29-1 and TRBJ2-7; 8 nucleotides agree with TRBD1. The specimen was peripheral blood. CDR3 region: CSVRWTGPSYEQYF. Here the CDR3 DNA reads TGCAGCGTTCGATGGACAGGGCCGTCCTACGAGCAGTACTTC.